These 22 T cell receptor beta chains came from one sample sequenced in a study of T cells in Graves' hyperthyroidism and ophthalmopathy. The TCR beta CDR3 regions underwent amplification using RNA transcripts as the source. First-round RT-PCR of the TCR CDR3 relied on the HTBI primer set. One entry per CDR3 protein results from TCRdb running MiXCR on the multiplex PCR reads. In the table there are approximately 410,000 distinct CDR3 sequences, roughly 15% of which are singletons. What was sequenced was blood. These receptors all come from a woman younger than 30 with Graves' hyperthyroidism.

This clonotype was recorded at least ten times. This chain uses TRBV6-1 with TRBJ1-1, with D tentatively TRBD1 (6 bases). Germline CDR1 and CDR2: MNHNS and SASEGT. The CDR3 loop spans 14 amino acids. V was cut by 7 bases and J by 5 bases, with 17 bases left in between. CDR3 in amino acids: CASNPDSMLTEAFF. In DNA form, the CDR3 reads TGTGCCAGCAACCCGGACAGTATGTTGACTGAAGCTTTCTTT.

Many counts were recorded for this clonotype. This chain uses TRBV5-1 with TRBJ2-7; weak D call: TRBD2 (6 bases). V shed 2 bases and J shed 1 base, with 10 bases lying between them. Germline CDR1 and CDR2: SGHRS and YFSETQ. There are 14 residues in the CDR3. CDR3 in amino acids: CASSLLGTSYEQYF. The CDR3 nucleotides read TGCGCCAGCAGCTTACTCGGGACTTCCTACGAGCAGTACTTC.

On this clonotype: Possible read error: a much larger clone is one base away. The chain uses TRBV5-1 and TRBJ2-7; D may be TRBD2 (8 bases). The J call may be in error: the DNA end matches TRBJ2-1 better. Germline CDR1 is SGHRS and CDR2 is YFSETQ. The CDR3 consists of 16 residues. The CDR3 DNA reads TGCGCCAGCAGCCGGACAGGCTCAACTAGCGGCTACGAGCAGTTCTTC. Translating gives CASSRTGSTSGYEQFF.

This clonotype has a count of ten or more. This chain uses TRBV24-1 with TRBJ2-1; D may be TRBD1 (7 bases). The CDR3 has 13 residues. CDR1 is KGHDR and CDR2 is SFDVKD in the germline V gene. V was clipped by 0 bases and J by 9 bases, with 8 bases between them. The CDR3 nucleotides read TGTGCCACCAGTGATTTGCAGGGGGGTGAGCAGTTCTTC. It yields the protein CATSDLQGGEQFF.

This clonotype was detected only a few times. This chain links TRBV2 with TRBJ2-7; D gene unclear. The CDR3 spans 15 residues. Germline CDR1 is SNHLY and CDR2 is FYNNEI. V was cut by 4 bases and J by 3 bases, with 16 bases left in between. The CDR3 nucleotides read TGTGCCAGCAGTGGTCGGTCTGCGGTACACTACGAGCAGTACTTC. Protein product: CASSGRSAVHYEQYF. Variable domain in full (rest from reference TRBV2 and TRBJ2-7): EPEVTQTPSHQVTQMGQEVILRCVPISNHLYFYWYRQILGQKVEFLVSFYNNEISEKSEIFDDQFSVERPDGSNFTLKIRSTKLEDSAMYFCASSGRSAVHYEQYFGPGTRLTVT.

This clonotype has at least ten counts. V and J are TRBV6-1 and TRBJ1-4; no clear D. This CDR3 spans 17 amino acids. The V and J ends lost 6 bases and 0 bases respectively, with 17 bases between them. The germline CDR1 and CDR2 sequences are MNHNS and SASEGT. This CDR3 is CASRPLRGLTTNEKLFF. Here the CDR3 DNA reads TGTGCCAGCAGACCTTTGCGCGGCCTTACAACTAATGAAAAACTGTTTTTT.

This rearrangement joins TRBV19 to TRBJ2-6, with a possible D match to TRBD2 (5 bases). Germline CDR1 reads LNHDA; CDR2 reads SQIVND (reference sequence). V was cut by 4 bases and J by 3 bases, with 10 bases left in between. The CDR3 is 15 amino acids. CDR3 in DNA: TGTGCCAGTAGTACGTCAGGACTTGGGGCCAACGTCCTGACTTTC. This codes for CASSTSGLGANVLTF. The full variable domain, in which reference TRBV19 and TRBJ2-6 provide the parts outside the CDR3, is DGGITQSPKYLFRKEGQNVTLSCEQNLNHDAMYWYRQDPGQGLRLIYYSQIVNDFQKGDIAEGYSVSREKKESFPLTVTSAQKNPTAFYLCASSTSGLGANVLTFGAGSRLTVL.

The rearrangement links TRBV29-1 to TRBJ1-2; 7 bases map to TRBD1. Germline lookup yields CDR1 SQVTM and CDR2 ANQGSEA. Unmatched junction bases numbered 11, after V lost 7 bases and J lost 3 bases. There are 14 residues in the CDR3. The CDR3, as DNA: TGCAGCGCGACAACAGGGGAAAGGGACTATGGCTACACCTTC. This sequence encodes CSATTGERDYGYTF.

There are many counts of this clonotype. The rearrangement joins TRBV4-1 to TRBJ1-1; D is perhaps TRBD1 (5 bases). The CDR3 loop spans 14 amino acids. The germline gives CDR1 MGHRA, CDR2 YSYEKL. With 4 bases removed from V and 7 bases from J, the gap between germline ends came to 16 bases. This chain's CDR3 is CASSPRLRDGEAFF. The CDR3 region has the DNA TGCGCCAGCAGCCCCCGACTGAGGGACGGTGAAGCTTTCTTT.

This clonotype was observed many times. The chain couples TRBV13 to TRBJ1-2; a possible D gene is TRBD1 (5 bases). Deletions cut 8 bases from V and 5 bases from J, with 15 bases between. Germline V CDR1 and CDR2: PRHDT, FYEKMQ (reference sequence). The CDR3 has 13 amino acids. CDR3 sequence reads: CASGGGDEYGYTF. CDR3 sequence (DNA): TGTGCCAGCGGGGGTGGGGATGAGTATGGCTACACCTTC.

This clonotype was seen ten or more times. The rearrangement joins TRBV7-6 to TRBJ2-3; perhaps TRBD2 as D (5 bases). Trimming removed 6 bases from V and 3 bases from J, with 13 bases in between. Germline values: CDR1 SGHVS, CDR2 FNYEAQ. The CDR3 length is 14 residues. CDR3 DNA sequence: TGTGCCAGCAGTCCCCTGGAGGAGACAGATACGCAGTATTTT. It is translated as CASSPLEETDTQYF.

This clonotype has a count of ten or more. V gene TRBV6-2 or TRBV6-3 combines with J gene TRBJ2-5; 11 bases map to TRBD2. This CDR3 comprises 17 residues. V trimming: 4 bases; J trimming: 5 bases; junction bases outside the gene matches: 12. From germline, CDR1 is MNHEY and CDR2 SVGEGT. The CDR3, as DNA: TGTGCCAGCAGTTCCCGTCAACTAGCGGGGGCAGCGGAGACCCAGTACTTC. Protein sequence: CASSSRQLAGAAETQYF.

This clonotype showed up many times. Written as DNA, the CDR3 is TGTGCCAGCAGCCCCCCGGCCGATACGCAGTATTTT. Translating gives CASSPPADTQYF. This sequence joins TRBV7-2 and TRBJ2-3; D ambiguous. This CDR3 is built from 12 residues. Looked up from germline, CDR1 is SGHTA and CDR2 is FQGNSA. Between the trimmed V and J ends, which lost 5 bases and 6 bases, there was a span of 9 bases. The variable domain in full, with the rest retrieved from reference TRBV7-2 and TRBJ2-3, is GAGVSQSPSNKVTEKGKDVELRCDPISGHTALYWYRQSLGQGLEFLIYFQGNSAPDKSGLPSDRFSAERTGGSVSTLTIQRTQQEDSAVYLCASSPPADTQYFGPGTRLTVL.

The gene calls are TRBV6-1 and TRBJ1-2; D may be TRBD1 (5 bases). V was shortened by 8 bases and J by 1 base, with 17 bases between the two germline ends. This CDR3 comprises 15 residues. Germline values: CDR1 MNHNS, CDR2 SASEGT. This CDR3 is CASLAGGNLNYGYTF. CDR3 nucleotides: TGTGCCAGCCTCGCCGGGGGGAACCTTAACTATGGCTACACCTTC.

This chain uses TRBV20-1 with TRBJ2-2; 13 positions match TRBD2. The trim removed 0 bases at V and 3 bases at J, leaving 7 bases unmatched. CDR3 size: 18 residues. Germline V CDR1 and CDR2: DFQATT, SNEGSKA (reference sequence). The DNA of the CDR3 is TGCAGTGCTAGAGATTGGACTAGCGGGAGTAGGGACACCGGGGAGCTGTTTTTT. Translation: CSARDWTSGSRDTGELFF.

This clonotype was found once. This chain joins TRBV19 and TRBJ2-7; 10 positions agree with TRBD2. J was trimmed by 6 bases and V by 6 bases; bases with no gene match: 8. There are 14 residues in the CDR3. Germline values: CDR1 LNHDA, CDR2 SQIVND (reference sequence). This CDR3 is CASSPAGGRSEQYF. CDR3 DNA sequence: TGTGCCAGTAGCCCAGCGGGAGGGCGGAGCGAGCAGTACTTC.

This chain joins TRBV20-1 and TRBJ1-1; TRBD1 is a possible D gene (6 bases). Trimming cost V 6 bases and J 2 bases, with 16 bases left between them. The CDR3 sequence is 14 residues long. Germline CDR1 is DFQATT and CDR2 is SNEGSKA (reference sequence). CDR3 sequence: CSASRRQVNTEAFF. The DNA for the CDR3 is TGCAGTGCCAGCAGGAGACAGGTCAACACTGAAGCTTTCTTT.

This clonotype came up a few times. The chain is built from TRBV6-5 and TRBJ2-2, with 10 bases fitting TRBD2. V dropped 2 bases and J dropped 1; count of bases not matched to a gene: 1. The V gene's germline CDR1 is MNHEY and CDR2 SVGAGI. This CDR3 is built from 16 residues. The chain's CDR3 is CASSYLAGVNTGELFF. As DNA, the CDR3 is TGTGCCAGCAGTTACCTAGCGGGAGTGAACACCGGGGAGCTGTTTTTT.

This clonotype was counted ten times or more. The V call is TRBV10-3, the J call TRBJ1-5; no firm D call. Germline V gene lookup returns CDR1 ENHRY and CDR2 SYGVKD. This CDR3 contains 14 residues. Trimming left V 2 bases short and J 5 bases short, with 10 bases between. In DNA form, the CDR3 reads TGTGCCATCAGTGAGGGTCAGGTCTATCAGCCCCAGCATTTT. This encodes CAISEGQVYQPQHF.

A few counts support this clonotype. This chain connects TRBV6-6 to TRBJ2-2; 8 nucleotides match TRBD2. The CDR3 runs 16 residues. V shed 0 bases, J shed 6 bases, and the junction held 6 bases outside the gene matches. Germline CDR1 MNHNY, CDR2 SVGAGI (reference sequence). The CDR3 coding sequence is TGTGCCAGCAGTTACTCGCACGGGAGGGCCGCCGGGGAGCTGTTTTTT. Translated: CASSYSHGRAAGELFF.

This clonotype has a count of ten or more. V is TRBV12-3 or TRBV12-4 and J is TRBJ1-3; 9 bases fit TRBD1. V shed 6 bases and J 2 bases; nucleotides not matched to a gene: 8. The CDR3 length is 16 residues. The CDR3, as DNA: TGTGCCAGCAGCCCAAGGACAGGGGCGGCTGGAAACACCATATATTTT. It encodes CASSPRTGAAGNTIYF.

This clonotype showed up many times. The V and J genes are TRBV11-2 and TRBJ2-1, with 9 bases that match TRBD2. Per the germline V gene, CDR1 is SGHAT and CDR2 is FQNNGV. This CDR3 spans 16 amino acids. J was trimmed by 8 bases and V by 2 bases; bases with no gene match: 10. The CDR3: CASSLKISGRTDEQFF. The DNA of the CDR3 is TGTGCCAGCAGCTTAAAAATTAGCGGGAGAACCGATGAGCAGTTCTTC. Full variable domain (outside the CDR3, taken from reference TRBV11-2 and TRBJ2-1): EAGVAQSPRYKIIEKRQSVAFWCNPISGHATLYWYQQILGQGPKLLIQFQNNGVVDDSQLPKDRFSAERLKGVDSTLKIQPAKLEDSAVYLCASSLKISGRTDEQFFGPGTRLTVL.